This T cell receptor beta chain appears in the sequencing data of a study of cytomegalovirus exposure and HLA in healthy donors. Study outcomes and limitations: In vitro confirmation showed a few CMV-associated chains to be CMV antigen specific. The authors excluded some V segments, including TRBV6-2 and TRBV6-3, as indistinguishable. Compared with the roughly 730-donor mean, an Asian-associated ancestry cluster reportedly had fewer N-insertions, according to a later analysis.

Details on this clone: Its antigen is unknown. The same CDR3 also results from other DNA sequences found in this sample.

Among the donors, all were healthy bone marrow donors. The CDR3 loop spans 15 amino acids. V shed 5 bases and J shed 0 bases, with 11 bases lying between them. CDR1 is SGHRS, CDR2 YFSETQ, per germline. Researchers ran the PCR with 60 Vbeta and 13 Jbeta primers. TCRdb keeps only in-frame clones here, not all; method: immunoSEQ multiplex PCR. This table holds about 200,000 clones, roughly three quarters found once. The chain recombines TRBV5-1 with TRBJ2-2; D is possibly TRBD1 (6 bases). Specimen: PBMCs. The sequence was collected from a male donor in good health and CMV-seropositive. CDR3 DNA sequence: TGCGCCAGCAGTCCCGGGACATCGAACACCGGGGAGCTGTTTTTT. This encodes CASSPGTSNTGELFF.